Listed below are T cell receptor beta chains from one sample, sequenced in a study of T cells in Graves' hyperthyroidism and ophthalmopathy. One entry per CDR3 protein results from TCRdb running MiXCR on the multiplex PCR reads. The data show 450,000 to 700,000 distinct CDR3 sequences, around 42% seen once. The sequencing input was peripheral blood or thyroid tissue (not recorded which). The receptor source for this set is a woman in her late teens or twenties with Graves' hyperthyroidism. CDR3s include the opening cysteine and the closing phenylalanine or tryptophan. A D gene is named only where the DNA matches it firmly. Size is stated for part of the rows, as once, few or many counts, or as a class when the clone is expanded.

NA	NA	TRBV20-1	TRBJ1-3	TGCAGTGCTACCACAGGGCTTACAAACACCATATATTTT	CSATTGLTNTIYF
NA	NA	TRBV15	TRBJ2-5	TGTGCCACCAGCAGAGGGGGCAGGGAGACCCAGTACTTC	CATSRGGRETQYF
many	TRBD1	TRBV6-5	TRBJ1-5	TGTGCCAGCAGTTACGCCGCGGGACAGGGTCGCCAGCCCCAGCATTTT	CASSYAAGQGRQPQHF
many	NA	TRBV2	TRBJ2-7	TGTGCCACCCACTATCCCCACGAGCAGTACTTC	CATHYPHEQYF
NA	NA	TRBV4-3	TRBJ1-1	TGCGCCAGCAGCCAAGATAATGAACCGGGGACTGAAGCTTTCTTT	CASSQDNEPGTEAFF
NA	NA	TRBV7-3	TRBJ2-5	TGTGCCAGCAGCTTAGGGGGGCCACCGTACCAAGAGACCCAGTACTTC	CASSLGGPPYQETQYF
many	TRBD1	TRBV2	TRBJ1-2	TGTGCCAGCAGGGGACAGAGAGGTTACTATGGCTACACCTTC	CASRGQRGYYGYTF
NA	TRBD1	TRBV10-3	TRBJ2-7	TGTGCCATCAGCATGGACAGGTTCACCTACGAGCAGTACTTC	CAISMDRFTYEQYF
NA	NA	TRBV29-1	TRBJ2-1	TGCAGCGTTAATGAACTCCTAAAATGGAATGAGCAGTTCTTC	CSVNELLKWNEQFF
many	TRBD1	TRBV7-8	TRBJ2-7	TGTGCCAGCAGCGCCAGGACAGGGGACTACGAGCAGTACTTC	CASSARTGDYEQYF
many	NA	TRBV20-1	TRBJ1-2	TGCAGTGCTAGAGAATGGGGGGAGTATCATGGCTACACCTTC	CSAREWGEYHGYTF
NA	NA	TRBV5-4	TRBJ2-5	TGTGCCAGCAGCTTGTCCGGTAGCAATCAGCCCCAGTACTTC	CASSLSGSNQPQYF
few	NA	TRBV10-3	TRBJ1-2	TGTGCCATCAGTGGCTATAGCGGGAGAGGGGGCTACACCTTC	CAISGYSGRGGYTF
many	NA	TRBV19	TRBJ1-1	TGTGCCAGTAGTACTAGGGTGAACACTGAAGCTTTCTTT	CASSTRVNTEAFF
NA	TRBD1	TRBV10-3	TRBJ1-2	TGTGCCATCAAAGGACAGGCTGGCTACACCTTC	CAIKGQAGYTF
NA	NA	TRBV7-6	TRBJ1-6	TGTGCCATCAGTGGTGACAGGACGAATTCACCCCTCCACTTT	CAISGDRTNSPLHF
NA	NA	TRBV20-1	TRBJ2-7	TGCAGTGCTAGATCCAGGGAGCAGTACGAGCAGTACTTC	CSARSREQYEQYF
NA	TRBD2	TRBV6-5	TRBJ2-7	TGTGCCAGCAAGGAGGGGACTAGCGGATCCTACGAGCAGTACTTC	CASKEGTSGSYEQYF
many	NA	TRBV11-3	TRBJ1-1	TGTGCCAGCAGCTTAGTGCGGACTCGGAACACTGAAGCTTTCTTT	CASSLVRTRNTEAFF
NA	NA	TRBV20-1	TRBJ1-2	TGCAGTGCTAGAGATTTTGCCACTTCTGGAAACACCTTC	CSARDFATSGNTF
NA	TRBD2	TRBV20-1	TRBJ2-7	TGCAGTGCGGAAGTAGCGGGAACCTACGAGCAGTACTTC	CSAEVAGTYEQYF
few	NA	TRBV10-3	TRBJ2-7	TGTGCCATCAGTGAGGTTGGGACTCCCAACTACGAGCAGTACTTC	CAISEVGTPNYEQYF
NA	NA	TRBV7-9	TRBJ2-5	TGTGCCAGGCTCGGGCCGGAGACCCAGTACTTC	CARLGPETQYF
NA	TRBD2	TRBV7-3	TRBJ2-2	TGTGCCAGCAGCTTAGGGACTAGCGGGAGGGTAGGGGAGCTGTTTTTT	CASSLGTSGRVGELFF
NA	TRBD2	TRBV5-4	TRBJ2-7	TGTGCCAGCAGCCAGAGTGGCGGGAGGGTTGCCTACGAGCAGTGCTTC	CASSQSGGRVAYEQCF
many	NA	TRBV2	TRBJ2-7	TGTGCCAGCAGTGAAGAGGCGAGGCAGTACTTC	CASSEEARQYF
many	NA	TRBV4-1	TRBJ2-5	TGCGCCAGCAGGGGGTTGGGGTTTGGGGAGACCCAGTACTTC	CASRGLGFGETQYF
many	NA	TRBV4-2	TRBJ2-7	TGTGCCAGCAGCCAAGAGGGGGGTCTCTCCTACGAGCAGTACTTC	CASSQEGGLSYEQYF
NA	NA	TRBV18	TRBJ1-1	TGTGCCAGCTCACCGGCGGGGACGAACACTGAAGCTTTCTTT	CASSPAGTNTEAFF
many	NA	TRBV7-9	TRBJ1-2	TGTGCCAGCAGCCTCGGGCCTTGGTTCACCTTC	CASSLGPWFTF
NA	NA	TRBV4-1	TRBJ1-3	TGCGCCAGCAGCCAAGCAGGGTTCTCTGGAAACACCATATATTTT	CASSQAGFSGNTIYF
many	NA	TRBV20-1	TRBJ2-7	TGCAGTGCTAGAGTCCCGGGGCCGAGGGACGAGCAGTACTTC	CSARVPGPRDEQYF
once	TRBD1	TRBV12-3/TRBV12-4	TRBJ1-5	TGTGCCAGCAGGACAGGGACAGGGGTTCAGGGCAATCAGCCCCAGCATTTT	CASRTGTGVQGNQPQHF
many	NA	TRBV6-5	TRBJ1-1	TGTGCCAGCAGTCTTCACCGACGAACTGAAGCTTTCTTT	CASSLHRRTEAFF
NA	TRBD2	TRBV24-1	TRBJ2-2	TGTGCCACCAGTGAAACACCGGGACTAGACTACACCGGGGAGCTGTTTTTT	CATSETPGLDYTGELFF
NA	TRBD2	TRBV25-1	TRBJ2-7	TGTGCCAGCAGTGAAGGGACTAGCGGGAGGGCCTCCTACGAGCAGTACTTC	CASSEGTSGRASYEQYF
NA	TRBD2	TRBV6-1	TRBJ2-5	TGTGCCAGCAGCCCCTTAGGAGGACTAGCGGGAGGGCATCGGGAGACCCAGTACTTC	CASSPLGGLAGGHRETQYF
many	TRBD2	TRBV24-1	TRBJ2-2	TGTGCCACCAGTGCCGCTGGCGGGAGGGGCGGCACCGGGGAGCTGTTTTTT	CATSAAGGRGGTGELFF
NA	TRBD2	TRBV9	TRBJ2-7	TGTGCCAGCAGCACTAGCGGGACCGGGGAGCAGTACTTC	CASSTSGTGEQYF
once	NA	TRBV7-8	TRBJ1-5	TGTGCCAGCAGCCAAGTGACTAGTTACACCGGGGAGCTGTTTAGCAATCAGCCCCAGCATTTT	CASSQVTSYTGELFSNQPQHF
NA	NA	TRBV7-6	TRBJ1-1	TGTGCCAGCAGCCCCCTCGGGGTGGCAGGGCTGAACACTGAAGCTTTCTTT	CASSPLGVAGLNTEAFF
few	NA	TRBV7-2	TRBJ2-7	TGTGCCAGCAGAACGAGGAGGTATGAGCAGTACTTC	CASRTRRYEQYF
NA	NA	TRBV24-1	TRBJ2-1	TGTGCCACCAGTGATTTTTCGGAGTCGCATGAGCAGTTCTTC	CATSDFSESHEQFF
many	NA	TRBV12-3/TRBV12-4	TRBJ2-2	TGTGCCAGCAGACCATGGGGTGCAGGGTTGGACACCGGGGAGCTGTTTTTT	CASRPWGAGLDTGELFF
many	NA	TRBV10-3	TRBJ2-5	TGTGCCATCAGTGAGCAGGTGGGAGAGGTGGAGACCCAGTACTTC	CAISEQVGEVETQYF
many	NA	TRBV2	TRBJ1-4	TGTGCCAGCAGGTCTTTCGCGGTCATGCAGGAAAAACTGTTTTTT	CASRSFAVMQEKLFF
few	TRBD1	TRBV7-2	TRBJ2-3	TGTGCCAGCAGCTTACTTGCCGGGACAGGGTCCACAGATACGCAGTATTTT	CASSLLAGTGSTDTQYF
once	TRBD2	TRBV4-1	TRBJ2-1	TGCGCCAGCAGGGTACTAGCGGGAGGGTTGAATGAGCAGTTCTTC	CASRVLAGGLNEQFF
few	TRBD2	TRBV2	TRBJ2-3	TGTGCCAGCAGAGAAAATAGCGGGATGGGCACAGATACGCAGTATTTT	CASRENSGMGTDTQYF
NA	TRBD2	TRBV5-1	TRBJ2-7	TGCGCCAGCAGCACAGGACTAGCAGGAGAAGATGGGGCCAACGAGCAGTACTTC	CASSTGLAGEDGANEQYF
many	NA	TRBV19	TRBJ2-6	TGTGCCAGTAGTATAGGGGGGTATGGGGCCAACGTCCTGACTTTC	CASSIGGYGANVLTF
once	NA	TRBV29-1	TRBJ2-7	TGCAGCGACCGACTAGTTGTCGAGCAGTACTTC	CSDRLVVEQYF
many	NA	TRBV6-2/TRBV6-3	TRBJ1-5	TGTGCCAGCAGTTACGCGCCCCGACAGTACAATCAGCCCCAGCATTTT	CASSYAPRQYNQPQHF
many	TRBD1	TRBV5-1	TRBJ1-1	TGCGCCAGCAGCAGGACAGGTCGTGGCACTGAAGCTTTCTTT	CASSRTGRGTEAFF
many	TRBD2	TRBV6-5	TRBJ2-7	TGTGCCAGCAGGTCAGGACTAGCGGTGAGCTCCTACGAGCAGTACTTC	CASRSGLAVSSYEQYF
many	NA	TRBV7-9	TRBJ2-2	TGTGCCAGCAGCTTGTTGTTAGCAGAGACCGGGGAGCTGTTTTTT	CASSLLLAETGELFF
many	NA	TRBV2	TRBJ1-1	TGTGCCAGCACTTCGATTTCTGGCACTGAAGCTTTCTTT	CASTSISGTEAFF